One and the same sample provided the 17 T cell receptor beta chains below, sequenced in a study of blood T cells in healthy people across ages. Using a J-beta primer mix together with a sample-barcoded 5' primer, a second PCR was run for about 7 to 12 cycles. Each CDR3 protein is one row after TCRdb ran MiXCR on the 5' RACE reads. The sample has hundreds of thousands of distinct CDR3 sequences; around half are singletons. The sequencing input was blood. These receptors were collected from a woman in her sixties in good health.

This clonotype has ten or more counts. The chain recombines TRBV4-3 with TRBJ1-5; a weak D match, TRBD1 (5 bases). The CDR3 covers 15 residues. Trimming removed 0 bases from V and 7 bases from J, with 13 bases in between. Germline-derived CDR1 and CDR2 are LGHNA and YSLEER. The CDR3 DNA is TGCGCCAGCAGCCAAGAACCGGGGGTGAACCAGCCCCAGCATTTT. This codes for CASSQEPGVNQPQHF.

This clonotype was counted only a few times. The rearrangement links TRBV4-3 to TRBJ1-6; no firm D call. V was trimmed by 1 base and J by 6 bases, leaving 10 bases between them. CDR1 and CDR2 (germline): LGHNA, YSLEER. This CDR3 is 15 amino acids long. The CDR3 loop is CASSQGTATNSPLHF. DNA for the CDR3: TGCGCCAGCAGCCAAGGAACAGCGACTAATTCACCCCTCCACTTT.

The V and J genes are TRBV28 and TRBJ2-7; 11 bases match TRBD1. The V gene end was trimmed by 6 bases and the J gene end by 0 bases; junction bases not matched to a gene: 4. CDR3 length: 15 residues. Per the germline V gene, CDR1 is MDHEN and CDR2 is SYDVKM. Here the CDR3 reads CASRRGQGVSYEQYF. As DNA, the CDR3 is TGTGCCAGCAGACGGGGACAGGGGGTCTCCTACGAGCAGTACTTC.

This clonotype has a handful of counts. The CDR3 spells CASSTYSDPSYNEQFF. The CDR3 DNA is TGTGCCAGCAGTACATACAGCGACCCCTCCTACAATGAGCAGTTCTTC. This chain joins TRBV27 and TRBJ2-1; D gene ambiguous. The germline CDR1 and CDR2 sequences are MNHEY and SMNVEV (reference sequence). This CDR3 region has 16 residues. V dropped 5 bases and J dropped 0 bases, with 14 bases sitting between them.

The rearrangement joins TRBV6-6 to TRBJ2-5; unclear D gene. Germline lookup yields CDR1 MNHNY and CDR2 SVGAGI (reference sequence). CDR3 length equals 11 residues. The germline V and J ends were trimmed by 6 bases and 6 bases, with 8 bases remaining between them. The CDR3 DNA sequence: TGTGCCAGCAGAAGGGAAAAGACCCAGTACTTC. It encodes CASRREKTQYF.

The V gene is TRBV6-5, the J gene TRBJ1-2, with TRBD1 as a possible D gene (6 bases). This CDR3 has 15 amino acids. Germline V gives CDR1 MNHEY, CDR2 SVGAGI. V lost 6 bases to trimming and J lost 7 bases, with 21 bases between them. The CDR3 sequence: CASSVHRVGPIGYTF. CDR3 sequence (DNA): TGTGCCAGCAGCGTTCACAGGGTTGGGCCGATTGGCTACACCTTC.

This clonotype was seen a handful of times. The genes are TRBV7-2 and TRBJ2-3; 14 bases are a match to TRBD2. CDR1 SGHTA and CDR2 FQGNSA come from the germline V gene. V gave up 2 bases and J gave up 6 bases; unmatched junction bases: 7. The CDR3 is made up of 17 amino acids. CDR3 nucleotides: TGTGCCAGCAGCTTATCCGGGACTAGCGGGAGAGCGGATACGCAGTATTTT. It translates to CASSLSGTSGRADTQYF.

This clonotype was detected only a few times. The J gene is TRBJ2-1, the V gene TRBV7-2; 9 nucleotides align to TRBD2. The CDR3 is 16 residues long. V trimming: 2 bases; J trimming: 5 bases; junction bases outside the gene matches: 7. CDR1 and CDR2 (germline): SGHTA, FQGNSA. CDR3 sequence: CASSLSLAGVNNEQFF. CDR3 sequence (DNA): TGTGCCAGCAGCTTATCCTTAGCGGGAGTCAACAATGAGCAGTTCTTC.

This chain uses TRBV28 with TRBJ2-7; possibly TRBD1 for D (5 bases). This CDR3 comprises 14 residues. From germline, CDR1 is MDHEN and CDR2 SYDVKM. The V gene lost 8 bases and the J gene lost 3 bases, with 17 bases spanning the gap. CDR3 loop: CASAGQGLIYEQYF. CDR3 in DNA: TGTGCCAGCGCAGGGCAGGGTCTCATCTACGAGCAGTACTTC. The complete variable domain, with remaining parts taken from reference TRBV28 and TRBJ2-7, reads DVKVTQSSRYLVKRTGEKVFLECVQDMDHENMFWYRQDPGLGLRLIYFSYDVKMKEKGDIPEGYSVSREKKERFSLILESASTNQTSMYLCASAGQGLIYEQYFGPGTRLTVT.

This clonotype occurred a few times. The genes are TRBV15 and TRBJ2-1; D gene ambiguous. The CDR3 is 14 amino acids. V was trimmed by 6 bases and J by 0 bases, leaving 9 bases between them. The V gene's germline CDR1 is LNHNV and CDR2 YYDKDF (reference sequence). The CDR3 nucleotides are TGTGCCACCAGAGGGCTAGGCTCCTACAATGAGCAGTTCTTC. This translates into CATRGLGSYNEQFF.

The rearrangement links TRBV12-3 or TRBV12-4 to TRBJ2-7; no firm D call. With the DNA end fitting TRBJ2-5 better, the J assignment may be wrong. The CDR3 is 14 residues long. The CDR3 loop is CASSSGLATGTQYF. The CDR3 DNA sequence: TGTGCCAGCTCTTCGGGTCTGGCGACGGGGACCCAGTACTTC.

The rearrangement links TRBV28 to TRBJ2-4, with TRBD1 identical over 10 bases. The CDR3 extends over 13 amino acids. V shed 2 bases, J shed 15 bases, and the junction held 7 bases outside the gene matches. Germline V gene sequence: CDR1 MDHEN, CDR2 SYDVKM. The CDR3 nucleotides read TGTGCCAGCAGTTTAACCGACAGGGGGCATCCGTACTTC. Translation: CASSLTDRGHPYF.

This chain joins TRBV7-2 and TRBJ2-5, with 11 bases aligning to TRBD2. Germline values: CDR1 SGHTA, CDR2 FQGNSA. CDR3 size: 15 residues. With V trimmed by 5 bases and J by 0 bases, 2 bases remained unmatched. The CDR3 loop reads CASSLSGRDQETQYF. DNA for the CDR3: TGTGCCAGCAGCCTTAGCGGGAGGGACCAAGAGACCCAGTACTTC.

The chain links TRBV5-1 to TRBJ2-5, with a tentative D call TRBD1 (5 bases). Germline values: CDR1 SGHRS, CDR2 YFSETQ. V gave up 3 bases and J gave up 1 base, with 10 bases separating them. The CDR3 loop spans 14 amino acids. The CDR3 is CASSSRQFQETQYF. CDR3 sequence (DNA): TGCGCCAGCAGCTCCCGACAGTTCCAAGAGACCCAGTACTTC.

This clonotype occurred once. V gene TRBV10-2 combines with J gene TRBJ2-5, with D perhaps TRBD1 or TRBD2 (6 bases each). V was pared by 8 bases and J by 2 bases, with 18 bases between. Germline V gene sequence: CDR1 WSHSY, CDR2 SAAADI. The CDR3 runs 15 residues. The CDR3 sequence is CASGRRGAGQETQYF. CDR3 nucleotide sequence: TGCGCCAGCGGGAGAAGGGGGGCGGGTCAAGAGACCCAGTACTTC.

This clonotype was observed a handful of times. V and J are TRBV6-2 or TRBV6-3 and TRBJ2-1; 8 bases match TRBD1. The CDR3 runs to 11 residues. Germline-derived CDR1 and CDR2 are MNHEY and SVGEGT. Trimming cost V 6 bases and J 8 bases; bases outside gene matches: 0. CDR3 sequence reads: CASRQGDEQFF. The CDR3 region has the DNA TGTGCCAGCAGACAGGGGGATGAGCAGTTCTTC.

The J gene is TRBJ2-5, the V gene TRBV20-1, with a possible D match to TRBD1 (6 bases). V was clipped by 4 bases and J by 1 base, with 13 bases between them. Germline V gene sequence: CDR1 DFQATT, CDR2 SNEGSKA (reference sequence). The CDR3 extends over 14 amino acids. The CDR3 DNA reads as TGCAGTGCTATACCACAGGGAATCCAAGAGACCCAGTACTTC. It specifies CSAIPQGIQETQYF.